This T cell receptor (beta chain) was identified in a study of CXCR3-negative and CXCR3-positive naive CD8 T cells. Cells classed as naive CD8+ T cells were CD45RO-CCR7+CD27+CD95-. Comment on this clonotype: No antigen is known for it.

5' RACE that incorporated UMI labels was used to prepare the TRB cDNA libraries. From the 5' RACE reads, TCRdb lists one entry per CDR3 protein and no DNA. Its clone listing holds some 150,000 distinct CDR3 sequences. The CDR3 contains 13 residues. From germline, CDR1 is DFQATT and CDR2 SNEGSKA (reference sequence). General study results and limits: CXCR3-positive naive cells had more hydrophobic TRB CDR3s than CXCR3-negative naive cells. CXCR3 expression partially decreased after cryopreservation; most assays used fresh PBMCs.

V gene TRBV20-1 combines with J gene TRBJ2-1; TCRdb outputs TRBD1, but without DNA this stays unchecked. The specimen was naive CXCR3+ CD8+ T cells from blood. Subset meaning: CD45RO-CCR7+CD27+CD95- naive CD8+ T cells expressing CXCR3 (TNR3+). The TCR was taken from a human donor in good health. Some clones in this sample may be carry-over from other donors' samples. CDR3 amino acids: CSARAPDSNEQFF.